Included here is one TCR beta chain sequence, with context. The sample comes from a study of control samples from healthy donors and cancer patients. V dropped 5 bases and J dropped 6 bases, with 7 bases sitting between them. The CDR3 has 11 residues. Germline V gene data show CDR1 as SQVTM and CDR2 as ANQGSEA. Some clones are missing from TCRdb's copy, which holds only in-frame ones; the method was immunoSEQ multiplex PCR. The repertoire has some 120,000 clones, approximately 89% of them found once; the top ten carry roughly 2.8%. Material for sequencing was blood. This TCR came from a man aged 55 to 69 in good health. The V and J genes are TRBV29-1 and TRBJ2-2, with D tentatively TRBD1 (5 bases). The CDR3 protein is CSVYRSGELFF. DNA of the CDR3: TGCAGCGTTTACAGGTCCGGGGAGCTGTTTTTT.